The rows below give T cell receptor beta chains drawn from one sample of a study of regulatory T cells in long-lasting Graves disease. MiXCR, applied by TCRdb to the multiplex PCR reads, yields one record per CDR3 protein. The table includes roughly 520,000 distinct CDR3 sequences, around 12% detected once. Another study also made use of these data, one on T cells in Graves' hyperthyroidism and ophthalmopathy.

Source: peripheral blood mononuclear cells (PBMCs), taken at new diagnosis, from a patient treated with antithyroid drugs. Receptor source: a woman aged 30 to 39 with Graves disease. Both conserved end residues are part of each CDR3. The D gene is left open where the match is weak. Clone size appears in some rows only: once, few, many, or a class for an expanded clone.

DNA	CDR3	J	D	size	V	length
TGTGCCAGCAGCTTAGCTCGGCGAACCGGGGAGCTGTTTTTT	CASSLARRTGELFF	TRBJ2-2	NA	many	TRBV7-2	14
TGTGCCACCCCCCGTCGGGAAGAGACCCAGTACTTC	CATPRREETQYF	TRBJ2-5	NA	NA	TRBV6-2/TRBV6-3	12
TGTGCCAGCAGACCTCGCACCATGGAGCTTACCTACAATGAGCAGTTCTTC	CASRPRTMELTYNEQFF	TRBJ2-1	NA	many	TRBV6-1	17
TGTGCCAGCAGTACAGGGACTGGGGCCAACGTCCTGACTTTC	CASSTGTGANVLTF	TRBJ2-6	NA	many	TRBV28	14
TGTGCCAGCGGCCCTCTAGTACGGCACTACGAGCAGTACTTC	CASGPLVRHYEQYF	TRBJ2-7	NA	many	TRBV6-1	14
TGTGCCACCAGCAGAGATATTGGCAACTATGGCTACACCTTC	CATSRDIGNYGYTF	TRBJ1-2	NA	many	TRBV15	14
TGTGCCAGCAGCCAAGTGGGGTCAACCTACGAGCAGTACTTC	CASSQVGSTYEQYF	TRBJ2-7	NA	many	TRBV4-2	14
TGTGCCAGCATGGGGGTTAGTTTTGGAGCTTTCTTT	CASMGVSFGAFF	TRBJ1-1	NA	many	TRBV28	12
TGTGCCAGCAGACCGACAGGGGAGGGAAATGAGCAGTTCTTC	CASRPTGEGNEQFF	TRBJ2-1	NA	few	TRBV27	14
TGTGCCAGCAGCTTGGCCGACAGCTCCACCTCTCTCCACTTT	CASSLADSSTSLHF	TRBJ1-6	NA	many	TRBV5-6	14
TGTGCCAGTAGTATAGACAGCCCAGGTTTGGACAATGAGCAGTTCTTC	CASSIDSPGLDNEQFF	TRBJ2-1	NA	many	TRBV19	16
TGTGCCAGCAGTATGGCGGGACAATCCTACGAGCAGTACTTC	CASSMAGQSYEQYF	TRBJ2-7	NA	few	TRBV25-1	14
TGTGCCAGCAGCCCCCGAAGGGGCAGATCCACAGATACGCAGTGTTTT	CASSPRRGRSTDTQCF	TRBJ2-3	NA	few	TRBV9	16
TGTGCCAGCAGCTCCCGGGGGGTAGGCACAGATACGCAGTATTTT	CASSSRGVGTDTQYF	TRBJ2-3	TRBD2	few	TRBV7-9	15
TGTGCCAGCAGTTCCCGCGGGGCTTTGAGCTCTGGGGCCAACGTCCTGACTTTC	CASSSRGALSSGANVLTF	TRBJ2-6	NA	many	TRBV12-3/TRBV12-4	18
TGCGCCAGCAGCCAAAGTGGACAGTCCCAAGAGACCCAGTACTTC	CASSQSGQSQETQYF	TRBJ2-5	NA	few	TRBV4-1	15
TGCAGTGCTAGAGCCGGGACAGGGGGCGGCTACGAGCAGTACTTC	CSARAGTGGGYEQYF	TRBJ2-7	TRBD1	NA	TRBV20-1	15
TGTGCCAGCAGCCAAGAACTCCCTAGCAGTTACACAGATACGCAGTATTTT	CASSQELPSSYTDTQYF	TRBJ2-3	NA	many	TRBV14	17
TGTGCCAGTAGCCCGGCAAAGACTAGCGGGTACTCCTACGAGCAGTACTTC	CASSPAKTSGYSYEQYF	TRBJ2-7	TRBD2	few	TRBV19	17
TGTGCCAGCAGCTCCCTGACAGGGGGCTTCCACGAGCAGTACTTC	CASSSLTGGFHEQYF	TRBJ2-7	TRBD1	many	TRBV11-3	15
TGTGCCAGCAGTCCACCTCGGGGATCGTCAGGACTCCCCTCCGAGGAGCAGTTCTTC	CASSPPRGSSGLPSEEQFF	TRBJ2-1	NA	many	TRBV12-3/TRBV12-4	19
TGTGCCAGCAGCACTAGGTGGGGCTCCGAAAAACTGTTTTTT	CASSTRWGSEKLFF	TRBJ1-4	NA	many	TRBV12-3/TRBV12-4	14
TGTGCCTGGGATCGACTAGCGGGAGTCTACGAGCAGTACTTC	CAWDRLAGVYEQYF	TRBJ2-7	TRBD2	many	TRBV30	14
TGTGCCAGCAGCGTTGGGTCTGCGAATGAGCAGTTCTTC	CASSVGSANEQFF	TRBJ2-1	NA	NA	TRBV9	13
TGTGCCAGCAGCTTTGGTTTGATGACTGAAGCTTTCTTT	CASSFGLMTEAFF	TRBJ1-1	NA	few	TRBV13	13
TGTGAATGGGGTGGCACTGAAGCTTTCTTT	CEWGGTEAFF	TRBJ1-1	NA	many	TRBV30	10
TGTGCCACCAGTGATTGGACAGGAACTAACTATGGCTACACCTTC	CATSDWTGTNYGYTF	TRBJ1-2	TRBD1	many	TRBV24-1	15
TGTGCCATCAGTGAGAATTATTTAGGATGGATGAAGTGGTCAAATGAGCAGTTCTTC	CAISENYLGWMKWSNEQFF	TRBJ2-1	NA	NA	TRBV10-3	19
TGTGCCAGCAGACCGGGACTAGCGGGAGGGGGATACAATGAGCAGTTCTTC	CASRPGLAGGGYNEQFF	TRBJ2-1	TRBD2	many	TRBV27	17
TGTGCCAGCAGACCCGGACAGGCGAACACTGAAGCTTTCTTT	CASRPGQANTEAFF	TRBJ1-1	TRBD1	many	TRBV28	14
TGTGCCAGCACACCTACAGGGGGCGGCGACGCCTACGAGCAGTACTTC	CASTPTGGGDAYEQYF	TRBJ2-7	TRBD1	many	TRBV12-3/TRBV12-4	16
TGCGCCAGCAGCCAAGTCACTGGGGCCCTCTACGAGCAGTACTTC	CASSQVTGALYEQYF	TRBJ2-7	NA	many	TRBV4-3	15
TGTGCCAGCAGCTTCCAGAGGCAAGAGACCCAGTACTTC	CASSFQRQETQYF	TRBJ2-5	NA	few	TRBV5-5	13
TGTGCCAGCTCTGCTGGGAAGGAGACCCAGTACTTC	CASSAGKETQYF	TRBJ2-5	NA	many	TRBV11-2	12
TGTGCCAGCAGCTCTAGTCTGGGTTCACCCCTCCACTTT	CASSSSLGSPLHF	TRBJ1-6	NA	many	TRBV9	13
TGTGCCAGCAGCCGGGGTCGGGGTTCCAACACCGGGGAGCTGTTTTTT	CASSRGRGSNTGELFF	TRBJ2-2	NA	many	TRBV7-9	16
TGTGCCAGCAGTGAATTGGGCGGGGGTTTGCCTGAAGCTTTCTTT	CASSELGGGLPEAFF	TRBJ1-1	NA	many	TRBV6-1	15
TGTGCCAGCAGTCCGCTAGCGACGCCTGTTACCGGGGAGCTGTTTTTT	CASSPLATPVTGELFF	TRBJ2-2	NA	many	TRBV12-3/TRBV12-4	16
TGTGCCTGGAGTATCGAGTTCGCGAACACCGGGGAGCTGTTTTTT	CAWSIEFANTGELFF	TRBJ2-2	NA	many	TRBV30	15
TGTGCCAGCAGCTTAGTAGCGGGAGCATCAAAGACCCAGTACTTC	CASSLVAGASKTQYF	TRBJ2-5	TRBD2	NA	TRBV11-1	15
TGTGCCAGCAGCCAAAACTGGGGACAGGGGTTGAACACTGAAGCTTTCTTT	CASSQNWGQGLNTEAFF	TRBJ1-1	TRBD1	NA	TRBV6-1	17
TGTGCCAGCAGCATGGAAGTCTATGGTGGCGGGGAGCTGTTTTTT	CASSMEVYGGGELFF	TRBJ2-2	NA	many	TRBV11-1	15
TGCAGTGCTAGAGATCTGTGGACAAAATCCCCGAGGACTGAAGCTTTCTTT	CSARDLWTKSPRTEAFF	TRBJ1-1	NA	many	TRBV20-1	17
TGTGCCACCAGTGACCACCCCGGGCGGGAGCAGTACTTC	CATSDHPGREQYF	TRBJ2-7	NA	many	TRBV24-1	13
TGTGCCATCAGGGACGCAGAGGGTAACTATGGCTACACCTTC	CAIRDAEGNYGYTF	TRBJ1-2	NA	NA	TRBV10-3	14
TGTGCCAGCAGTTTGGTGGGATGGGCGCAGTTCTTC	CASSLVGWAQFF	TRBJ2-1	NA	few	TRBV28	12
TGTGCCAGCAGCTCCACGGACAGAACGGGGACTGAAGCTTTCTTT	CASSSTDRTGTEAFF	TRBJ1-1	NA	many	TRBV13	15
TGCAGCGTTGTATCAGAGACCCAGTACTTC	CSVVSETQYF	TRBJ2-5	NA	few	TRBV29-1	10
TGTGCCTGGAGTTATGGGATGCAGCCCCAGCATTTT	CAWSYGMQPQHF	TRBJ1-5	NA	many	TRBV30	12
TGTGCCAGCAGCCAAGGCGCAGGGGGCTTTGGGGCCAACGTCCTGACTTTC	CASSQGAGGFGANVLTF	TRBJ2-6	TRBD1	many	TRBV3-1	17
TGTGCCAGCTCACGACCACCGGGACCCCACTCAGGTGGCTACACCTTC	CASSRPPGPHSGGYTF	TRBJ1-2	NA	many	TRBV18	16